This paragraph covers one T cell receptor beta chain sequence. Per the original methods: How many nucleated cells were present was estimated from reference gene primer amplification. Assay: immunoSEQ multiplex PCR; the TCRdb copy retains only in-frame clones and omits some. From that table come the V and J calls and clone size; the DNA was used to work out D and trimming. The data hold about 230,000 clones, with 70% to 90% observed a single time. The source of the sample is a study of blood T cell repertoires in COVID-19. At the level of the study: T cells, B-cell-depleted T cells, or PBMCs provided the cDNA or gDNA that served as material.

J was trimmed by 7 bases and V by 7 bases; bases with no gene match: 7. The CDR3 extends over 14 amino acids. Germline V lookup: CDR1 SNHLY, CDR2 FYNNEI. Sequencing was performed on peripheral blood. This chain connects TRBV2 to TRBJ1-6; TRBD1 matches 7 bases. The receptor was isolated from a woman aged 70-85 years with active or convalescent COVID-19. CDR3 region: CASILEQGNSPLHF. Written as DNA, the CDR3 is TGTGCCAGCATTCTTGAACAGGGGAATTCACCCCTCCACTTT.